These 14 T cell receptor beta chains came from one sample sequenced in a study of CD8 T cells in Susac syndrome. It was with random hexamers that 0.5 to 1 ug RNA was reverse transcribed. In TCRdb, the immunoSEQ multiplex PCR reads were re-called with MiXCR into one record per CDR3 protein. The top ten hold 0.3% to 0.35% of the sample, which has tens of thousands of distinct CDR3 sequences, over 90% seen once. Sequenced sample: CD4+ T cells from PBMCs. The receptor source for this set is a human donor with Susac syndrome.

This rearrangement joins TRBV30 to TRBJ1-6, with D possibly matching TRBD1 (5 bases). From germline, CDR1 is GTSNPN and CDR2 SVGIG (reference sequence). The ends were cut back, 0 bases at V and 5 bases at J, with 11 bases in the middle. The CDR3 spans 15 residues. The CDR3 is CAWSVVDRDNSPLHF. The CDR3 DNA reads as TGTGCCTGGAGTGTCGTTGACAGAGATAATTCACCCCTCCACTTT.

The rearrangement uses TRBV15 and TRBJ2-6; no definite D call. Germline V CDR1 and CDR2: LNHNV, YYDKDF (reference sequence). Trimming took 0 bases from V and 11 from J, leaving 5 bases between them. The CDR3 is 12 residues long. CDR3 DNA: TGTGCCACCAGCAGAGACTCACACGTCCTGACTTTC. Translating it yields CATSRDSHVLTF.

This rearrangement joins TRBV27 to TRBJ1-5, with 7 bases that match TRBD1. This CDR3 is built from 14 residues. J was trimmed by 3 bases and V by 10 bases; bases with no gene match: 9. Germline CDR1 MNHEY, CDR2 SMNVEV (reference sequence). DNA of the CDR3: TGTGCCACAAGGGGGCAGGGGATCAATCAGCCCCAGCATTTT. Translation gives CATRGQGINQPQHF.

The V and J genes are TRBV12-3 or TRBV12-4 and TRBJ1-1; tentatively, D is TRBD1 (5 bases). Trimming removed 6 bases at V and 11 bases at J, with 16 bases between. The CDR3 contains 12 residues. CDR3 sequence reads: CASSLAGKEAFF. CDR3 nucleotide sequence: TGTGCCAGCAGCCTTGCAGGGAAGGAGGCTTTCTTT.

This chain joins TRBV20-1 and TRBJ1-2, with unresolved D. This CDR3 is built from 12 residues. Germline V CDR1 and CDR2: DFQATT, SNEGSKA (reference sequence). The CDR3 is CTADKSMDGYTF. The CDR3 DNA is TGCACTGCGGATAAGAGTATGGACGGCTACACCTTC.

This clonotype has a single count. J is TRBJ2-2 and V is TRBV28, with 11 bases aligning to TRBD2. The trim removed 0 bases at V and 8 bases at J, leaving 8 bases unmatched. CDR1 is MDHEN and CDR2 is SYDVKM in the germline V gene. The CDR3 length is 17 residues. CDR3 nucleotides: TGTGCCAGCAGTTTATGGATGCTAGCGGGGGGCCCGGGGGAGCTGTTTTTT. It codes for CASSLWMLAGGPGELFF.

V gene TRBV20-1 combines with J gene TRBJ1-1; tentative D call: TRBD1 (5 bases). CDR1 DFQATT and CDR2 SNEGSKA come from the germline V gene (reference sequence). Trimming cost V 2 bases and J 1 base, with 14 bases left between them. This CDR3 is built from 15 residues. This CDR3 is CSARPHRGRNTEAFF. In DNA, the CDR3 is TGCAGTGCTAGACCCCACCGGGGCAGGAACACTGAAGCTTTCTTT.

The rearrangement uses TRBV24-1 and TRBJ2-1; TRBD1 agrees at 10 bases. CDR1 and CDR2 (germline): KGHDR, SFDVKD. This CDR3 has 15 residues. The V segment lost 4 bases and the J segment 6 bases; nucleotides outside the gene matches: 5. CDR3 protein: CATSDPGTGANEQFF. The CDR3 DNA sequence: TGTGCCACCAGTGACCCTGGGACAGGGGCCAATGAGCAGTTCTTC.

The chain joins TRBV18 to TRBJ2-3; the D is unclear. V shed 4 bases and J shed 2 bases, with 10 bases lying between them. Looked up from germline, CDR1 is KGHSH and CDR2 is LQKENI. CDR3 length: 14 amino acids. As DNA, the CDR3 is TGTGCCAGCTCACTCGGCATTTTCACAGATACGCAGTATTTT. The encoded protein is CASSLGIFTDTQYF.

This rearrangement joins TRBV3-1 to TRBJ2-3; the D is unclear. The length of the CDR3 is 14 residues. Per the germline V gene, CDR1 is LGHDT and CDR2 is YNNKEL (reference sequence). V lost 1 base, J lost 4 bases, and 9 bases lay in between. DNA for the CDR3: TGTGCCAGCAGCCAAGCTCAATATTCAGATACGCAGTATTTT. Its translation: CASSQAQYSDTQYF.

In its sample, this clonotype was seen a few times. The rearrangement uses TRBV30 and TRBJ1-5; D uncertain. CDR1 and CDR2 from the germline V gene are GTSNPN and SVGIG (reference sequence). The CDR3 has 12 residues. V shed 1 base and J shed 7 bases, with 8 bases lying between them. The CDR3 protein is CAWSGLRQPQHF. The CDR3 DNA follows: TGTGCCTGGAGTGGTTTAAGACAGCCCCAGCATTTT.

This rearrangement joins TRBV29-1 to TRBJ2-7; a possible D gene is TRBD2 (5 bases). The germline V and J ends were trimmed by 5 bases and 3 bases, with 8 bases remaining between them. This CDR3 has 11 residues. Germline CDR1 SQVTM, CDR2 ANQGSEA. DNA of the CDR3: TGCAGCGTTAAGGCGGGCTACGAGCAGTACTTC. Translating it yields CSVKAGYEQYF.

This chain links TRBV30 with TRBJ1-1; no firm D call. Trimming stripped 2 bases from V and 1 base from J, with 14 bases between. This CDR3 is 15 amino acids long. Germline loops: CDR1 GTSNPN, CDR2 SVGIG (reference sequence). In nucleotides, the CDR3 is TGTGCCTGGAGTACCCCAGGACGCACGAACACTGAAGCTTTCTTT. The encoded protein is CAWSTPGRTNTEAFF.

The V gene is TRBV15, the J gene TRBJ2-5; perhaps TRBD2 as D (6 bases). CDR3 size: 14 residues. Trimming removed 0 bases at V and 4 bases at J, with 9 bases between. Looked up from germline, CDR1 is LNHNV and CDR2 is YYDKDF (reference sequence). This CDR3 is CATSRDYGGETQYF. DNA for the CDR3: TGTGCCACCAGCAGAGATTACGGGGGAGAGACCCAGTACTTC.